Here is one T cell receptor beta chain with its context. The source of the sample is a study of blood T cell repertoires in COVID-19. Study in general: COVID-19 samples, acute and convalescent, were from the United States, Italy and Spain. The analysed material was cDNA or gDNA that came from T cells, B-cell-depleted T cells, or PBMCs.

The germline CDR1 and CDR2 sequences are MNHEY and SMNVEV (reference sequence). The CDR3 runs 14 residues. Trimming pared 6 bases from V and 5 bases from J, leaving 13 bases between. Original methodology: Amplification of reference gene primers provided the estimated nucleated cell counts. Some clones are missing from TCRdb's copy, which holds only in-frame ones; the method was immunoSEQ multiplex PCR. V, J and clone size reflect that table, while D and trimming were determined from the DNA. The sample consists of approximately 78,000 clones, approximately 86% of them appearing once. The receptor comes from a man aged 50 to 59 with acute or convalescent COVID-19. Sequencing was carried out using peripheral blood. The chain couples TRBV27 to TRBJ2-2; D possibly corresponds to TRBD1 (5 bases). The CDR3 DNA follows: TGTGCCAGCAGCAGAGACCGACAGACCGGGGAGCTGTTTTTT. It codes for CASSRDRQTGELFF.